The 28 T cell receptor beta chains in this list originate from one sample, sequenced in a study of human T cells and chemical hapten exposure. TCRdb ran MiXCR on the RACE reads and lists one entry per CDR3 protein. Of tens of thousands of distinct CDR3 sequences listed, about an eighth are singletons. Documented time point: patch test 3, about 24 weeks after DPC sensitization. Described treatment: therapeutic diphenylcyclopropenone sensitization with weekly scalp DPC. Source: whole blood, taken in connection with sensitization to the hapten diphenylcyclopropenone (DPC). The receptors originated from a woman between 45 and 60 years old with alopecia areata. Some clones in this sample may be carry-over from other donors' samples.

The V gene is TRBV5-1, the J gene TRBJ2-5; D is uncertain. The germline V and J ends were trimmed by 0 bases and 0 bases, with 9 bases remaining between them. Germline V CDR1 and CDR2: SGHRS, YFSETQ. There are 15 residues in the CDR3. The CDR3 coding sequence is TGCGCCAGCAGCTTGGCCGGTCAGTACCAAGAGACCCAGTACTTC. Amino acid sequence: CASSLAGQYQETQYF.

The gene calls are TRBV7-9 and TRBJ2-2; D call uncertain. The V and J ends lost 11 bases and 5 bases respectively, with 21 bases between them. The CDR3 contains 15 residues. Germline V gene sequence: CDR1 SEHNR, CDR2 FQNEAQ (reference sequence). The CDR3 spells CAGLTGPSLTGELFF. DNA for the CDR3: TGTGCCGGATTAACCGGGCCGTCATTGACCGGGGAGCTGTTTTTT.

The table lists this clonotype with many counts. The chain couples TRBV12-3 or TRBV12-4 to TRBJ2-3, with D unresolved. This CDR3 is 11 amino acids long. V was pared by 3 bases and J by 6 bases, with 4 bases between. CDR3 sequence: CASSFRDTQYF. CDR3 DNA sequence: TGTGCCAGCAGTTTCCGGGATACGCAGTATTTT.

The sample holds a few counts of this clonotype. The chain has TRBV7-9 and TRBJ2-7; 10 nucleotides line up with TRBD2. Germline V gene lookup returns CDR1 SEHNR and CDR2 FQNEAQ (reference sequence). The V segment lost 4 bases and the J segment 6 bases; nucleotides outside the gene matches: 3. The CDR3 totals 13 residues. CDR3 sequence reads: CASSSSGSREQYF. As DNA, the CDR3 is TGTGCCAGCAGCTCTAGCGGGAGTCGCGAGCAGTACTTC.

This clonotype was seen more than once but under ten times. This rearrangement joins TRBV5-1 to TRBJ2-5; D gene unclear. Germline V gene sequence: CDR1 SGHRS, CDR2 YFSETQ. The CDR3 is 11 amino acids. The V end was cut by 5 bases, the J end by 2 bases, with 4 bases between. CDR3: CASRIQETQYF. As DNA, the CDR3 is TGCGCCAGCAGGATACAAGAGACCCAGTACTTC.

In this sample, this clonotype turned up a few times. The gene calls are TRBV6-2 or TRBV6-3 and TRBJ2-2; tentatively, D is TRBD1 or TRBD2 (5 bases each). Germline V gene data show CDR1 as MNHEY and CDR2 as SVGEGT. The CDR3 is made up of 15 amino acids. With 6 bases removed from V and 1 base from J, the gap between germline ends came to 12 bases. CDR3 sequence (DNA): TGTGCCAGCAGACCGGGACCCCTGAACACCGGGGAGCTGTTTTTT. Amino acids: CASRPGPLNTGELFF.

The rearrangement uses TRBV20-1 and TRBJ2-1; TRBD2 matches 10 bases. The CDR3 length is 14 residues. V was pared by 3 bases and J by 9 bases, with 8 bases of the junction left unmatched. Germline CDR1 DFQATT, CDR2 SNEGSKA (reference sequence). The CDR3 spells CSASMLAGVGEQFF. DNA for the CDR3: TGCAGTGCTAGTATGCTAGCGGGAGTTGGTGAGCAGTTCTTC.

This clonotype was counted many times. The genes are TRBV6-4 and TRBJ1-2, with 11 bases that match TRBD1. V dropped 6 bases and J dropped 10; count of bases not matched to a gene: 7. The germline V gene has CDR1 MRHNA and CDR2 SNTAGT. The CDR3 is 13 amino acids. This CDR3 is CASRDGTGGAYTF. The CDR3 coding sequence is TGTGCCAGCAGAGACGGGACAGGGGGAGCCTACACCTTC.

This clonotype was counted once. The gene calls are TRBV29-1 and TRBJ1-1; no clear D. V was pared by 4 bases and J by 0 bases, with 12 bases between. Germline V gives CDR1 SQVTM, CDR2 ANQGSEA. This CDR3 is built from 14 residues. CDR3 bases: TGCAGCGTTGTGAGTTCAGCGATGAACACTGAAGCTTTCTTT. Protein product: CSVVSSAMNTEAFF.

The chain links TRBV29-1 to TRBJ2-2; 8 bases map to TRBD1. CDR1 and CDR2 from the germline V gene are SQVTM and ANQGSEA. Trimming at V came to 7 bases and at J to 1 base, leaving 5 bases not matched to a gene. There are 14 residues in the CDR3. This CDR3 reads CSAGQVRNTGELFF. CDR3 bases: TGCAGCGCGGGACAGGTCAGGAACACCGGGGAGCTGTTTTTT.

This clonotype was observed many times. The rearrangement uses TRBV5-4 and TRBJ1-2; possible D gene TRBD1, 5 bases. In germline, CDR1 is SGHNT, CDR2 YYREEE (reference sequence). Trimming removed 2 bases from V and 6 bases from J, with 11 bases in between. The CDR3 consists of 13 residues. The CDR3 DNA follows: TGTGCCAGCAGCTTTGGAGGGGTGGATGGCTACACCTTC. Residues: CASSFGGVDGYTF.

This clonotype was found a few times. The chain combines TRBV7-9 with TRBJ2-5; D is unclear. Germline CDR1 reads SEHNR; CDR2 reads FQNEAQ (reference sequence). The CDR3 totals 13 residues. V was trimmed by 7 bases and J by 2 bases, leaving 11 bases between them. Here the CDR3 DNA reads TGTGCCAGCACCCGACTTATACAAGAGACCCAGTACTTC. Its translation: CASTRLIQETQYF.

This clonotype was picked up a small number of times. V and J are TRBV27 and TRBJ2-7; the match to TRBD2 covers 7 bases. The CDR3 totals 17 residues. Trimming removed 1 base from V and 0 bases from J; junction bases left unmatched: 9. Germline V gene sequence: CDR1 MNHEY, CDR2 SMNVEV (reference sequence). This chain's CDR3 is CASSLLLGGGISYEQYF. CDR3 DNA sequence: TGTGCCAGCAGTTTATTGCTGGGGGGAGGGATCTCCTACGAGCAGTACTTC.

The chain has TRBV12-3 or TRBV12-4 and TRBJ2-3; 7 bases agree with TRBD2. Trimming took 6 bases from V and 1 from J; bases not matched to a gene: 4. The length of the CDR3 is 14 residues. This CDR3 reads CASRRGGGTDTQYF. CDR3 bases: TGTGCCAGCAGGAGGGGAGGGGGCACAGATACGCAGTATTTT.

This chain links TRBV29-1 with TRBJ2-1; the D call may be TRBD1 or TRBD2 (6 bases each). The CDR3 has 11 amino acids. V lost 8 bases and J lost 8, with 13 bases in between. Germline lookup yields CDR1 SQVTM and CDR2 ANQGSEA. In nucleotides, the CDR3 is TGCAGCACTTACAGGGACTATGAGCAGTTCTTC. It yields the protein CSTYRDYEQFF.

V gene TRBV3-1 combines with J gene TRBJ1-2; D gene ambiguous. CDR1 LGHDT and CDR2 YNNKEL come from the germline V gene (reference sequence). The length of the CDR3 is 14 residues. V was clipped by 1 base and J by 4 bases, with 10 bases between them. This CDR3 reads CASSQVPGSYGYTF. The CDR3 coding sequence is TGTGCCAGCAGCCAAGTTCCGGGGTCCTATGGCTACACCTTC.

This clonotype was seen a few times. The chain joins TRBV10-1 to TRBJ2-3; D may match TRBD1 or TRBD2 (5 bases each). Germline V lookup: CDR1 WNHNN, CDR2 SYGVQD (reference sequence). Trimming left V 5 bases short and J 6 bases short, with 18 bases between. The CDR3 has 15 residues. The CDR3 DNA reads TGCGCCAGCAGTATTGGGGGAACGGGTTTGGATACGCAGTATTTT. Protein: CASSIGGTGLDTQYF.

The V and J genes are TRBV20-1 and TRBJ1-1, with no clear D. V was pared by 0 bases and J by 0 bases, with 5 bases between. The germline V gene has CDR1 DFQATT and CDR2 SNEGSKA (reference sequence). The CDR3 covers 13 residues. The CDR3 DNA sequence: TGCAGTGCTAGAGATCCCATGAACACTGAAGCTTTCTTT. This encodes CSARDPMNTEAFF.

This clonotype came up many times. The CDR3 nucleotides read TGCAGCACCCGAAGGGACACTCCTAGCACAGATACGCAGTATTTT. This translates into CSTRRDTPSTDTQYF. V usage is TRBV29-1 and J usage is TRBJ2-3; possibly TRBD1 for D (6 bases). V was trimmed by 8 bases and J by 0 bases, leaving 18 bases between them. CDR1 is SQVTM and CDR2 is ANQGSEA in the germline V gene. This CDR3 has 15 amino acids.

This clonotype was detected a few times. The chain joins TRBV6-1 to TRBJ1-5; D perhaps matches TRBD1 (6 bases). The CDR3 runs 13 residues. The V end was cut by 8 bases, the J end by 7 bases, with 15 bases between. Germline CDR1 MNHNS, CDR2 SASEGT. The CDR3 region has the DNA TGTGCCAGCGTGAGACAGGTCAGGCAGCCCCAGCATTTT. Translated, it gives CASVRQVRQPQHF.

The genes are TRBV7-2 and TRBJ1-1; D gene unclear. Trimming took 2 bases from V and 4 from J, leaving 8 bases between them. In germline, CDR1 is SGHTA, CDR2 FQGNSA. This CDR3 is built from 13 residues. Here the CDR3 DNA reads TGTGCCAGCAGCTTAACTGCCGCCACTGAAGCTTTCTTT. Translating gives CASSLTAATEAFF. Variable domain in full (rest from reference TRBV7-2 and TRBJ1-1): GAGVSQSPSNKVTEKGKDVELRCDPISGHTALYWYRQSLGQGLEFLIYFQGNSAPDKSGLPSDRFSAERTGGSVSTLTIQRTQQEDSAVYLCASSLTAATEAFFGQGTRLTVV.

In its sample, this clonotype was seen many times. V and J are TRBV7-9 and TRBJ2-3, with unresolved D. The V end was cut by 5 bases, the J end by 10 bases, with 19 bases between. The germline gives CDR1 SEHNR, CDR2 FQNEAQ (reference sequence). This CDR3 is built from 14 residues. Here the CDR3 reads CASSPSDGPGAQYF. CDR3 nucleotides: TGTGCCAGCAGCCCTTCGGACGGGCCTGGAGCGCAGTATTTT.

This clonotype came up many times. This chain uses TRBV4-2 with TRBJ2-7; 7 bases agree with TRBD2. This CDR3 comprises 12 residues. The V gene end was trimmed by 9 bases and the J gene end by 3 bases; junction bases not matched to a gene: 5. Germline V gene sequence: CDR1 LGHNA, CDR2 YNFKEQ. The CDR3, as DNA: TGTGCCAGTAGCGGGCGGGACTACGAGCAGTACTTC. Translated, it gives CASSGRDYEQYF.

This clonotype has a count of ten or more. The rearrangement links TRBV20-1 to TRBJ2-4, with 8 positions matching TRBD2. Germline V CDR1 and CDR2: DFQATT, SNEGSKA (reference sequence). The ends lost 3 bases at V and 9 bases at J; junction bases unmatched: 7. The CDR3 loop spans 13 amino acids. The CDR3 region is CSASGRAIGIQYF. Here the CDR3 DNA reads TGCAGTGCTAGCGGGAGGGCCATTGGCATTCAGTACTTC.

This clonotype was counted between two and nine times. The chain joins TRBV21-1 to TRBJ2-7; TRBD2, the D gene given by the table, was not confirmed from the DNA. TRBV21-1 is noted as a pseudogene. The CDR3 extends over 16 amino acids. CDR3 coding DNA: TGTGCCAGCAGCAAAGACCCGCTCGGACCGGCCGGCGAGCAGTACTTC. Encoded protein: CASSKDPLGPAGEQYF.

The chain joins TRBV6-2 or TRBV6-3 to TRBJ2-7; unclear D gene. Germline-derived CDR1 and CDR2 are MNHEY and SVGEGT. The CDR3 consists of 15 residues. V was clipped by 5 bases and J by 5 bases, with 19 bases between them. The CDR3 nucleotides read TGTGCCAGCAGTCCAATCTCCCACTACGGAGACGAGCAGTACTTC. This encodes CASSPISHYGDEQYF.

The sample holds many counts of this clonotype. The chain uses TRBV12-3 or TRBV12-4 and TRBJ2-1, with 8 bases identical to TRBD2. This CDR3 is built from 15 residues. The ends lost 3 bases at V and 5 bases at J; junction bases unmatched: 6. DNA for the CDR3: TGTGCCAGCAGTTTGACGGGAGGGCCTAACAATGAGCAGTTCTTC. The encoded protein is CASSLTGGPNNEQFF.

This rearrangement joins TRBV28 to TRBJ1-2, with TRBD1 as a possible D gene (5 bases). V was shortened by 3 bases and J by 8 bases, with 7 bases between the two germline ends. This CDR3 has 11 amino acids. Germline CDR1 MDHEN, CDR2 SYDVKM. The CDR3 DNA is TGTGCCAGCAGTTTGACAGACGGCTACACCTTC. It is translated as CASSLTDGYTF.